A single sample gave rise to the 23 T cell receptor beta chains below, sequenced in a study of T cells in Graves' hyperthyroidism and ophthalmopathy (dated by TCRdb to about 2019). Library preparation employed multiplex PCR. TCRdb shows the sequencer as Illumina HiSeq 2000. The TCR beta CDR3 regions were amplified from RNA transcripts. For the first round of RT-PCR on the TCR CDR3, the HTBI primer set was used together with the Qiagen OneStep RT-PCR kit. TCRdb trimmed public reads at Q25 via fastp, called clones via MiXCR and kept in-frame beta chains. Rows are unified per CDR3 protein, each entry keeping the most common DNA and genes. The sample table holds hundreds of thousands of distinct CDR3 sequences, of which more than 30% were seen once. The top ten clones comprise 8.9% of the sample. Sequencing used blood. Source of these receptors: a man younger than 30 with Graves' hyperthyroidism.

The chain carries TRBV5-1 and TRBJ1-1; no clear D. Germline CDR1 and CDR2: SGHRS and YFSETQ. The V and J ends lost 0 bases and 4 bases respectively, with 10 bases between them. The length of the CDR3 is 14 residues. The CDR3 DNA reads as TGCGCCAGCAGCTTGGATGGGAGTGGCACTGAAGCTTTCTTT. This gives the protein CASSLDGSGTEAFF.

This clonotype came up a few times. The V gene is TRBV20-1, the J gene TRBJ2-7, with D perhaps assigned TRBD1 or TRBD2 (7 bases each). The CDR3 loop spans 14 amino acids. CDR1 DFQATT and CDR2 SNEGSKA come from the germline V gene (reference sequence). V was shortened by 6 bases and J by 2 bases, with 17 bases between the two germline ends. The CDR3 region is CSAQGGDATYEQYF. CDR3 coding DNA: TGCAGTGCCCAGGGGGGGGACGCGACCTACGAGCAGTACTTC.

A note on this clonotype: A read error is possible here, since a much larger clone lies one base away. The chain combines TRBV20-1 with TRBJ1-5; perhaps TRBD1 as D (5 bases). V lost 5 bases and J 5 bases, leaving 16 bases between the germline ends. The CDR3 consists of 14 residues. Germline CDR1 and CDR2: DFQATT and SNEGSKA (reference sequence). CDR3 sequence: CSALAGYDDQPQHF. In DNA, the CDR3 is TGCAGTGCTTTAGCAGGGTATGATGATCAGCCCCAGCATTTT.

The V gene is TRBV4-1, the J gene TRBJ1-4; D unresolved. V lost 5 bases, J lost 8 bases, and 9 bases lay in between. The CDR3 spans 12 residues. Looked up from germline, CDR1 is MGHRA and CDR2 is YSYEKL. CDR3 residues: CASSKPSEKLFF. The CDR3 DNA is TGCGCCAGCAGCAAGCCGTCCGAAAAACTGTTTTTT.

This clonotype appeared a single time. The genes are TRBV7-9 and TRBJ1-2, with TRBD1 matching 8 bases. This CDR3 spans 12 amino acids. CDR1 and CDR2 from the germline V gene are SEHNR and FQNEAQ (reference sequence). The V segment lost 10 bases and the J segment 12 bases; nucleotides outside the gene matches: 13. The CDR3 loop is CATRPDRAGNTF. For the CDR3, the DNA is TGTGCCACCAGACCGGACAGGGCAGGAAACACCTTC. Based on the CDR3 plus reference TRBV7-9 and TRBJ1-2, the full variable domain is DTGVSQNPRHKITKRGQNVTFRCDPISEHNRLYWYRQTLGQGPEFLTYFQNEAQLEKSRLLSDRFSAERPKGSFSTLEIQRTEQGDSAMYLCATRPDRAGNTFGSGTRLTVV.

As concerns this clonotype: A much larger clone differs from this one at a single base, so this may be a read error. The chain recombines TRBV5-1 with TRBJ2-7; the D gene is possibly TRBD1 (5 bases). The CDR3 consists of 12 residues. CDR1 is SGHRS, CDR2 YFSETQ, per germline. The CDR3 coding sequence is TGCGCCGGCAGCCCCACAGGTCTCGAGCAGTACTTC. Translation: CAGSPTGLEQYF.

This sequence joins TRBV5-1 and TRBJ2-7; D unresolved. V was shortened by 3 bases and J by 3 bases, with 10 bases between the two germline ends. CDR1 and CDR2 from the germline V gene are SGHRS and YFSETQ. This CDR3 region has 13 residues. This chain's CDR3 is CASSSYWSYEQYF. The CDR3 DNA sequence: TGCGCCAGCAGCTCCTACTGGAGCTACGAGCAGTACTTC. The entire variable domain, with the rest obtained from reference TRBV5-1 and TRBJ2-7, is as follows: KAGVTQTPRYLIKTRGQQVTLSCSPISGHRSVSWYQQTPGQGLQFLFEYFSETQRNKGNFPGRFSGRQFSNSRSEMNVSTLELGDSALYLCASSSYWSYEQYFGPGTRLTVT.

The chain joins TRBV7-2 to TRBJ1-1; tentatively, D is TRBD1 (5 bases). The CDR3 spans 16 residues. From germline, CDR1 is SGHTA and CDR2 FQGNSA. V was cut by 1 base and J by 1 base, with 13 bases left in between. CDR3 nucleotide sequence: TGTGCCAGCAGCTTAGTTTTGGGGGGAAAGAACACTGAAGCTTTCTTT. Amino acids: CASSLVLGGKNTEAFF.

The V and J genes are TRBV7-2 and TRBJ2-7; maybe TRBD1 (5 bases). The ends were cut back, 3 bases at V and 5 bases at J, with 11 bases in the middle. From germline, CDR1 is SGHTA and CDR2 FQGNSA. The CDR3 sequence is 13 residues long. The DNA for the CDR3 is TGTGCCAGCAGCTTGACAGAGCACGACGAGCAGTACTTC. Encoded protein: CASSLTEHDEQYF. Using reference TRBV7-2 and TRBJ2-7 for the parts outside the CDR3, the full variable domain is GAGVSQSPSNKVTEKGKDVELRCDPISGHTALYWYRQSLGQGLEFLIYFQGNSAPDKSGLPSDRFSAERTGGSVSTLTIQRTQQEDSAVYLCASSLTEHDEQYFGPGTRLTVT.

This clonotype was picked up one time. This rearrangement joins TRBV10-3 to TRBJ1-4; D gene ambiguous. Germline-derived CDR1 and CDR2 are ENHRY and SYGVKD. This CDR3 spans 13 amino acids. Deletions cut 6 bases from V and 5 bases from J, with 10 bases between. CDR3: CAISGLWNEKLFF. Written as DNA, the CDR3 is TGTGCCATCAGCGGGCTGTGGAATGAAAAACTGTTTTTT.

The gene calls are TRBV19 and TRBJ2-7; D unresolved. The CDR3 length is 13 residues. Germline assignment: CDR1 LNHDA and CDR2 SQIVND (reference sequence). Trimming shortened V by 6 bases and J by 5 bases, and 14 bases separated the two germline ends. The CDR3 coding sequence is TGTGCCAGTAGATTTGGCTTAAACCACGAGCAGTACTTC. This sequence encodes CASRFGLNHEQYF.

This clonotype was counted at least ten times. CDR3 amino acids: CASKMGASNQPQHF. DNA of the CDR3: TGTGCCAGTAAGATGGGGGCTAGCAATCAGCCCCAGCATTTT. The chain recombines TRBV19 with TRBJ1-5; tentatively, D is TRBD1 (6 bases). The length of the CDR3 is 14 residues. Germline-derived CDR1 and CDR2 are LNHDA and SQIVND (reference sequence). Trimming removed 7 bases from V and 0 bases from J, with 10 bases in between.

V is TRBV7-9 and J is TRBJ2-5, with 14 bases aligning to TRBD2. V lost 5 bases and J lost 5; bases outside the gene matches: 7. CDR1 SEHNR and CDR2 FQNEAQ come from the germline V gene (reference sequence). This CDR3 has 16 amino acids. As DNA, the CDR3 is TGTGCCAGCAGCACAAGACTAGCGGGAGGGAGGGAGACCCAGTACTTC. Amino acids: CASSTRLAGGRETQYF.

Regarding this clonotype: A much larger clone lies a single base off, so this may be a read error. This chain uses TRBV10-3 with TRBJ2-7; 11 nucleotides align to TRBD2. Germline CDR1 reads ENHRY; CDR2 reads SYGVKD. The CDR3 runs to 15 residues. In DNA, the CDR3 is TGTGCCGTCAGTGGGGCTAGCGGGGGGCTCTACGAGCAGTACTTC. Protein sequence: CAVSGASGGLYEQYF.

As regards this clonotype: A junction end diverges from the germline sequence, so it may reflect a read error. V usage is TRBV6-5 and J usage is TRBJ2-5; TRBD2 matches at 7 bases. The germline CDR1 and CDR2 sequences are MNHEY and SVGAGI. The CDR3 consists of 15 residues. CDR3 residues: CASSWDYPYQEAQYF. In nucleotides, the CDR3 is TGTGCCAGCAGTTGGGACTACCCGTACCAAGAGGCCCAGTACTTC.

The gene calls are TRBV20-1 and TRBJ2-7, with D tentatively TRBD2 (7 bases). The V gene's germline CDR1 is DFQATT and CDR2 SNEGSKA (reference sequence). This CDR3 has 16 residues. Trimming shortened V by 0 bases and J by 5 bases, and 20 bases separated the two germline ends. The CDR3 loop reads CSARDLGGGIFHEQYF. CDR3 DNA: TGCAGTGCTAGAGATCTAGGGGGGGGAATCTTCCACGAGCAGTACTTC.

The CDR3 spells CASSFTAPGELFF. Here the CDR3 DNA reads TGTGCCAGCAGCTTCACAGCCCCCGGGGAGCTGTTTTTT. This sequence joins TRBV7-2 and TRBJ2-2; D gene ambiguous. The CDR3 spans 13 residues. Germline CDR1 reads SGHTA; CDR2 reads FQGNSA. Trimming took off 3 bases at V and 6 bases at J, with 8 bases between the two ends.

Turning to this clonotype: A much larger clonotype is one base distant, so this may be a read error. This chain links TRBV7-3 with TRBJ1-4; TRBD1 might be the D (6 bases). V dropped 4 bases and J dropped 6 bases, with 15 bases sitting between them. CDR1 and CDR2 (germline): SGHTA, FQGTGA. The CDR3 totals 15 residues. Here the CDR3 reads CASSSGVRGDEKLFF. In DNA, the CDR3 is TGTGCCAGCAGCTCAGGGGTGAGGGGGGATGAAAAACTGTTTTTT.

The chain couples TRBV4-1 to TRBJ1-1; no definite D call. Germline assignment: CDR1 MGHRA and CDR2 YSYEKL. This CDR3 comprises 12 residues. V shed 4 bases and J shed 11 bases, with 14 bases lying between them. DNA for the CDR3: TGCGCCAGCAGCCCAGGCGGGATAGGCGCTTTCTTT. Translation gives CASSPGGIGAFF.

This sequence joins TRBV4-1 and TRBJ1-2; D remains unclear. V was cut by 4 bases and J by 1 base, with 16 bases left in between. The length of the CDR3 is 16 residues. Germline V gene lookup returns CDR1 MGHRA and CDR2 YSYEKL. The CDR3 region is CASSPKGGLDNYGYTF. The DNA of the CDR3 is TGCGCCAGCAGCCCCAAAGGAGGTCTGGATAACTATGGCTACACCTTC.

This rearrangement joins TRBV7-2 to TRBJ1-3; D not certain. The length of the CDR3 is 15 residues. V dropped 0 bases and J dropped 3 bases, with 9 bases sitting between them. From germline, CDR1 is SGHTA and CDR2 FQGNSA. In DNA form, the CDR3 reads TGTGCCAGCAGCTTAGCCTGGGGATATGGAAACACCATATATTTT. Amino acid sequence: CASSLAWGYGNTIYF.

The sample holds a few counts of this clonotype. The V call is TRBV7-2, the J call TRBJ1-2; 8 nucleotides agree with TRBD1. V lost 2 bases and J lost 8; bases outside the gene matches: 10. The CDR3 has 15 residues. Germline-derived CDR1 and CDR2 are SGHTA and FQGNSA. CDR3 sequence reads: CASSLLLQGAGGYTF. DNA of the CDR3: TGTGCCAGCAGCTTATTGCTTCAGGGGGCCGGCGGCTACACCTTC.

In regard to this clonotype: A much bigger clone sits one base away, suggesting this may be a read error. The CDR3 sequence is CASTLGVLNTEAFF. CDR3 coding DNA: TGTGCCAGCACTTTGGGAGTTCTGAACACTGAAGCTTTCTTT. The chain uses TRBV2 and TRBJ1-1; D uncertain. V lost 7 bases and J lost 0, with 12 bases in between. This CDR3 has 14 amino acids. Germline V gene data show CDR1 as SNHLY and CDR2 as FYNNEI.